This section outlines one T cell receptor (beta chain) sequence together with its context. This sample stems from a study of regulatory T cells in long-lasting Graves disease. Documented time point: persistent/refractory GD, antithyroid drugs over 5 years with positive TRAb. Isolated PBMC RNA provided the starting material for the TCR library. According to the study, TCR beta libraries were built with iRepertoire HTBI primers and CDR3-region Arm-PCR. Each CDR3 protein gets one entry after TCRdb re-called the multiplex PCR reads with MiXCR. This table holds about 340,000 distinct CDR3 sequences, 15% to 20% found once. With 4 bases clipped from V and 2 bases from J, the junction kept 11 bases outside the gene matches. CDR3 size: 16 residues. Germline V gene lookup returns CDR1 SGHRS and CDR2 YFSETQ.

The sequences come from peripheral blood mononuclear cells (PBMCs), collected when the disease was refractory, from a patient treated with antithyroid drugs. J is TRBJ2-5 and V is TRBV5-1; 7 bases match TRBD1. This sequence was found in a female donor with Graves disease. This chain's CDR3 is CASSTQRGPYQETQYF. Here the CDR3 DNA reads TGCGCCAGCAGCACCCAAAGGGGGCCTTATCAAGAGACCCAGTACTTC.